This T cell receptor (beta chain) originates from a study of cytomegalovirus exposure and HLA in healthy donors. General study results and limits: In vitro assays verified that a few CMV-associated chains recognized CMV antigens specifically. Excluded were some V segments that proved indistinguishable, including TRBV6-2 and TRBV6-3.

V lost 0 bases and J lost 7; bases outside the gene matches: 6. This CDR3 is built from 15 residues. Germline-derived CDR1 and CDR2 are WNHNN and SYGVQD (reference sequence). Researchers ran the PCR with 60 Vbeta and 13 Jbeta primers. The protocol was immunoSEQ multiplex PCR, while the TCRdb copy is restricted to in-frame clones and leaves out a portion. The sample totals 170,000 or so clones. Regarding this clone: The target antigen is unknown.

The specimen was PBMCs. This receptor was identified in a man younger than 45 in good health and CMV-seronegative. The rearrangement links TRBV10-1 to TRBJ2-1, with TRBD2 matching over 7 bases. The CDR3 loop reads CASSESFLADNEQFF. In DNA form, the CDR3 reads TGCGCCAGCAGTGAGTCGTTTCTAGCGGATAATGAGCAGTTCTTC.